This is a list of T cell receptor beta chains from one sample in a study of T cell responses to AZD1222 COVID-19 vaccine. TCRdb's table, derived via immunoSEQ multiplex PCR, lists solely in-frame clones and lacks some. The sample records about 110,000 clones, about nine tenths being singletons. The material was peripheral blood, obtained 28 days after the second AZD1222 dose. The receptor set was obtained from an adult who received the AZD1222 COVID-19 vaccine. Both conserved end residues are part of each CDR3. D genes are given only for firm matches. Rows give clone size only sometimes, using once, few, many, or a class for an expanded clone.

J gene	V gene	D gene	clone size	CDR3 protein	CDR3 DNA
TRBJ1-6	TRBV4-3	.	.	CASSQEGPSSYNSPLHF	TGCGCCAGCAGCCAAGAGGGTCCCAGCTCCTATAATTCACCCCTCCACTTT
TRBJ1-4	TRBV19	.	.	CASKGPGREKLFF	TGTGCCAGTAAAGGCCCCGGCCGAGAAAAACTGTTTTTT
TRBJ2-2	TRBV2	TRBD1	.	CASQDRVLLGTGELFF	TGTGCCAGCCAAGACAGGGTCTTGTTAGGCACCGGGGAGCTGTTTTTT
TRBJ2-7	TRBV2	.	.	CASSGGGTEQYF	TGTGCCAGCAGTGGGGGCGGGACCGAGCAGTACTTC
TRBJ2-7	TRBV14	.	.	CASSHLGLGEQYF	TGTGCCAGCAGCCATCTGGGGTTGGGCGAGCAGTACTTC
TRBJ2-5	TRBV6-5	.	.	CASRRGQQQETQYF	TGTGCCAGCAGAAGAGGACAGCAACAAGAGACCCAGTACTTC
TRBJ1-1	TRBV4-2	.	.	CASSQVISQNTEAFF	TGTGCCAGCAGCCAAGTGATCAGCCAGAACACTGAAGCTTTCTTT
TRBJ1-5	TRBV15	.	.	CATSRADSSNQPQHF	TGTGCCACCAGCAGAGCTGACAGCAGCAATCAGCCCCAGCATTTT
TRBJ1-6	TRBV4-3	.	.	CASSPSGTSYNSPLHF	TGCGCCAGCAGCCCGTCCGGGACTTCCTATAATTCACCCCTCCACTTT
TRBJ1-1	TRBV7-2	.	.	CASSPFRAGFSEAFF	TGTGCCAGCAGCCCCTTCAGGGCGGGATTTAGTGAAGCTTTCTTT
TRBJ2-1	TRBV12-3/TRBV12-4	TRBD2	.	CASSSSGGVEQFF	TGTGCCAGCAGTTCCAGCGGGGGGGTTGAGCAGTTCTTC
TRBJ2-1	TRBV6-2/TRBV6-3	TRBD1	.	CASSYSMTGQGILVQFF	TGTGCCAGCAGTTACTCGATGACAGGACAGGGAATTCTCGTCCAGTTCTTC
TRBJ2-7	TRBV4-1	.	.	CASSLKNGADSYEQYF	TGCGCCAGCAGCCTTAAGAACGGGGCCGACTCCTACGAGCAGTACTTC
TRBJ2-4	TRBV11-2	.	.	CASTLGGAKNIQYF	TGTGCCAGCACCTTAGGGGGGGCCAAAAACATTCAGTACTTC
TRBJ2-7	TRBV6-5	.	.	CASLGTGYEQYF	TGTGCCAGCTTAGGGACGGGCTACGAGCAGTACTTC
TRBJ1-1	TRBV18	.	.	CASSPEAKNTEAFF	TGTGCCAGCTCACCAGAGGCAAAGAACACTGAAGCTTTCTTT
TRBJ2-7	TRBV3-1/TRBV3-2	TRBD1	.	CASATGVVSRYEQYF	TGTGCCAGCGCGACAGGGGTCGTATCTCGGTACGAGCAGTACTTC
TRBJ1-2	TRBV27	TRBD1	.	CASRTTRGTGRYGYTF	TGTGCCAGCAGAACTACCCGGGGGACAGGGCGCTATGGCTACACCTTC
TRBJ2-2	TRBV5-4	TRBD1	once	CASSDTGDTGELFF	TGTGCCAGCAGCGATACAGGGGACACCGGGGAGCTGTTTTTT
TRBJ1-1	TRBV27	.	.	CASNSRGQWGGSFF	TGTGCCAGCAACTCGAGAGGACAGTGGGGCGGGTCTTTCTTT
TRBJ1-4	TRBV27	.	.	CASSHASATNEKLFF	TGTGCCAGCAGTCATGCATCTGCAACTAATGAAAAACTGTTTTTT
TRBJ2-1	TRBV5-1	.	once	CASSLGGGEQFF	TGCGCCAGCAGCTTGGGAGGGGGTGAGCAGTTCTTC
TRBJ2-7	TRBV5-1	TRBD2	.	CASGPSGTNFYEQYF	TGCGCCAGCGGACCCTCCGGGACTAATTTCTACGAGCAGTACTTC
TRBJ2-5	TRBV4-1	TRBD2	once	CASSRIAGTSGGQETQYF	TGCGCCAGCAGCCGCATAGCTGGGACTAGCGGGGGCCAAGAGACCCAGTACTTC
TRBJ2-1	TRBV4-1	.	.	CASSGGPEQFF	TGCGCCAGCAGCGGGGGCCCAGAGCAGTTCTTC
TRBJ2-7	TRBV29-1	.	.	CSVAGQYEQYF	TGCAGCGTGGCGGGACAGTACGAGCAGTACTTC
TRBJ1-1	TRBV5-4	.	.	CASTLGNTEAFF	TGTGCCAGCACCCTGGGGAACACTGAAGCTTTCTTT
TRBJ1-5	TRBV21-1	.	.	CASSKEEGWSGPQHF	TGTGCCAGCAGCAAAGAGGAAGGCTGGAGCGGGCCCCAGCATTTT
TRBJ1-1	TRBV11-3	.	once	CASSLGGRGMNTEAFF	TGTGCCAGCAGCTTAGGGGGGAGAGGAATGAACACTGAAGCTTTCTTT
TRBJ2-7	TRBV6-2/TRBV6-3	.	.	CASSHHGQPSSYEQYF	TGTGCCAGCAGTCACCACGGACAGCCGAGCTCCTACGAGCAGTACTTC
TRBJ2-3	TRBV3-1/TRBV3-2	TRBD2	.	CARQTSGEADTQYF	TGTGCCAGGCAGACTAGCGGGGAGGCAGATACGCAGTATTTT
TRBJ2-7	TRBV6-1	TRBD2	once	CASSDGTSGSYEQYF	TGTGCCAGCAGTGACGGGACTAGCGGGTCCTACGAGCAGTACTTC
TRBJ2-2	TRBV11-2	TRBD1	once	CASSLWTGDTGELFF	TGTGCCAGCAGCTTATGGACAGGGGACACCGGGGAGCTGTTTTTT